This TCR beta chain was captured by sequencing in a study of control samples from healthy donors and cancer patients. Produced via immunoSEQ multiplex PCR; TCRdb's table is partial and in-frame only. This table has fewer than 120,000 clones, around 89% appearing once. CDR1 and CDR2 (germline): WNHNN, SYGVQD (reference sequence). The CDR3 loop spans 16 amino acids. The V end was cut by 8 bases, the J end by 3 bases, with 22 bases between. This sequence joins TRBV10-1 and TRBJ1-2; the D is unclear. This TCR was recovered from a woman aged 55-70 years with lung cancer. Sequencing was carried out using PBMCs. The CDR3 is CASPYYPGSDDYGYTF. DNA of the CDR3: TGCGCCAGCCCCTACTACCCGGGGAGTGACGACTATGGCTACACCTTC.